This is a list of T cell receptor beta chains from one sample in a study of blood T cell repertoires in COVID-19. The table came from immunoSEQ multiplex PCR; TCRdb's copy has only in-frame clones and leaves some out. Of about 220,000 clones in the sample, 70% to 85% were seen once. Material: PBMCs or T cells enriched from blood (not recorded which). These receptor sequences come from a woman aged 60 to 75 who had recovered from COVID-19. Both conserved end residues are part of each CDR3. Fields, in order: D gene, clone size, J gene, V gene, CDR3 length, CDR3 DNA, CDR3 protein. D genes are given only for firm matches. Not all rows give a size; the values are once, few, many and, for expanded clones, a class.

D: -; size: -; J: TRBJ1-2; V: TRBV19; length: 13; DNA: TGTGCCAGTAGCCGACAGGCTAACTATGGCTACACCTTC; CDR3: CASSRQANYGYTF
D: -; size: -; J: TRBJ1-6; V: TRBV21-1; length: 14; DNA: TGTGCCGCTCGGCTGGGGACACAGAATTCACCCCTCCACTTT; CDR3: CAARLGTQNSPLHF
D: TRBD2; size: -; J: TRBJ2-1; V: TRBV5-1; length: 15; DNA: TGCGCCAGCAGCTCTACAGCGGGGGGCCCGAATGAGCAGTTCTTC; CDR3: CASSSTAGGPNEQFF
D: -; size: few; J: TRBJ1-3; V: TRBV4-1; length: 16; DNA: TGCGCCAGCAGCCAGCCCAGAGAGGAACCTGGAAACACCATATATTTT; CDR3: CASSQPREEPGNTIYF
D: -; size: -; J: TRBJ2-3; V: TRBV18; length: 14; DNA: TGTGCCAGCTCACGCGGGGAAACCACAGATACGCAGTATTTT; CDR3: CASSRGETTDTQYF
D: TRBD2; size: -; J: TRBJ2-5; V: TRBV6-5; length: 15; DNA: TGTGCCAGCAGTTACGTATGGGGGGGTCAAGAGACCCAGTACTTC; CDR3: CASSYVWGGQETQYF
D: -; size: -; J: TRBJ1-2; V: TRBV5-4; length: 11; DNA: TGTGCCAGCAGAATGGATAGCGGCTACACCTTC; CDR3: CASRMDSGYTF
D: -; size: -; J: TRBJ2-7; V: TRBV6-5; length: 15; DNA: TGTGCCAGCAGTTTGGGGCTCCCTCAGATCTACGAGCAGTACTTC; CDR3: CASSLGLPQIYEQYF
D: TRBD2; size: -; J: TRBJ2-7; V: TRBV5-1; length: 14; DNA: TGCGCCAGCAGCCCAGGGACTAGCGCCATCGAGCAGTACTTC; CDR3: CASSPGTSAIEQYF
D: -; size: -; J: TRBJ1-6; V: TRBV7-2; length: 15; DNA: TGTGCCAGCACCCTAGCGTCGCAGGGCGGTTCACCCCTCCACTTT; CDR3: CASTLASQGGSPLHF
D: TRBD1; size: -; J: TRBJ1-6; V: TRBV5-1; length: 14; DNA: TGCGCCAGCAGCTTGGGGACAGGGGATTCACCCCTCCACTTT; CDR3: CASSLGTGDSPLHF
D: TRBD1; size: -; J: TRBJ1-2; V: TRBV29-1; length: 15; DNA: TGCAGCGTTTCACAGACCGACAGGGGGCGCGGTGGCTACACCTTC; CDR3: CSVSQTDRGRGGYTF
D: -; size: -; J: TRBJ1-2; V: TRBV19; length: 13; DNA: TGTGCCAGTAGTGTACAGCCCAACTATGGCTACACCTTC; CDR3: CASSVQPNYGYTF
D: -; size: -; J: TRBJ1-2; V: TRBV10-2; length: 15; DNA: TGCGCCAGCAGTGATGAGGGAGTCCCTAACTATGGCTACACCTTC; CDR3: CASSDEGVPNYGYTF
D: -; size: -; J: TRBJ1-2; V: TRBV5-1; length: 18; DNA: TGCGCCAGCAGCCTAGCCGTGACAGGTCGAGACAGTAACTATGGCTACACCTTC; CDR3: CASSLAVTGRDSNYGYTF
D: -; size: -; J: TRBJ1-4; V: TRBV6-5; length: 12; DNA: TGTGCCAGCACAGGGGCAGGTGAAAAACTGTTTTTT; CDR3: CASTGAGEKLFF
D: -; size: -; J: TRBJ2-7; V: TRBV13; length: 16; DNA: TGTGCCAGCAGCTTCTTGAGTCGGACAGATTCCTACGAGCAGTACTTC; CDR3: CASSFLSRTDSYEQYF
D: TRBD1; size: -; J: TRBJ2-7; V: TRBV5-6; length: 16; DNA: TGTGCCAGCAGCCGAGCGACAGGGGGGACTTACTACGAGCAGTACTTC; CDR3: CASSRATGGTYYEQYF
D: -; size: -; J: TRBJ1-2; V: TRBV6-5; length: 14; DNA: TGTGCCAGCAGTTACAGCCAAAAGAGCTATGGCTACACCTTC; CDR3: CASSYSQKSYGYTF
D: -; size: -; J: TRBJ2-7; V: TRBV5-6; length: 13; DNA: TGTGCCAGCAGTCTCGGGAGTCCCGCCGAGCAGTACTTC; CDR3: CASSLGSPAEQYF
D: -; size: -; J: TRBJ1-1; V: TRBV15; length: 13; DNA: TGTGCCACCAGCAGAGAAAGAGCTAAGCTAACTTTCTTT; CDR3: CATSRERAKLTFF
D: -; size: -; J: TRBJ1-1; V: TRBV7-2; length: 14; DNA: TGTGCCAGCAGCTTCAGGGATCGGGACACTGAAGCTTTCTTT; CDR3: CASSFRDRDTEAFF
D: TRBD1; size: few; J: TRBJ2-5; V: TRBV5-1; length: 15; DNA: TGCGCCAGCAGCTTGACAGGGGGCAATTCGGAAACCCAGTACTTC; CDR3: CASSLTGGNSETQYF
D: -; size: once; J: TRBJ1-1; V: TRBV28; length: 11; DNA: TGTGCCAGCACGGGGGACACTGAAGCTTTCTTT; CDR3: CASTGDTEAFF
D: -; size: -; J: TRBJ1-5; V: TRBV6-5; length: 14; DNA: TGTGCCAGCAGCGCCCGGGGGGGTAGTCAGCCCCAGCATTTT; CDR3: CASSARGGSQPQHF
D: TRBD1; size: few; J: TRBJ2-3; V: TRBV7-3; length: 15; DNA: TGTGCCAGCAGCTTAACAGGACAGGGCACAGATACGCAGTATTTT; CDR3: CASSLTGQGTDTQYF
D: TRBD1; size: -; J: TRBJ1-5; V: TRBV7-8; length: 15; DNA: TGTGCCAGCAGCCACTCCGGGACAGTCAATCAGCCCCAGCATTTT; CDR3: CASSHSGTVNQPQHF
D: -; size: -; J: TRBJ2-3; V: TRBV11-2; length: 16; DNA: TGTGCCAGCGACAAGGGGCTGACGTCGGAGTGGGATACGCAGTATTTT; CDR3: CASDKGLTSEWDTQYF
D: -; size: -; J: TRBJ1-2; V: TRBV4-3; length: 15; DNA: TGCGCCAGCAGCCAAGATCGGGGACTCCTCTATGGCTACACCTTC; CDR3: CASSQDRGLLYGYTF
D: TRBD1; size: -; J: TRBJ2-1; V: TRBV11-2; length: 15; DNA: TGTGCCAGCAATTCGACCTGGACAGGGGAGAATGAGCAGTTCTTC; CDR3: CASNSTWTGENEQFF
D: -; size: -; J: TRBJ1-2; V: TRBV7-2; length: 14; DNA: TGTGCCAGCAGCTTAGGGTCAGGGGTTTATGGCTACACCTTC; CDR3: CASSLGSGVYGYTF
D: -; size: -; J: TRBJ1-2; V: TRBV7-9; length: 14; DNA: TGTGCCAGCAGCTCGGGGTACAAGGTCTATGGCTACACCTTC; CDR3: CASSSGYKVYGYTF
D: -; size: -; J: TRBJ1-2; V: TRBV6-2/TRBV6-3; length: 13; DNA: TGTGCCAGCAGTGCATCAGGGCGTTATGGCTACACCTTC; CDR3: CASSASGRYGYTF
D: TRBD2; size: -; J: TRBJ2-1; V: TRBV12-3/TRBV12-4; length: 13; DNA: TGTGCCAGCAGTAGGGGACTAGGGAATGAGCAGTTCTTC; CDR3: CASSRGLGNEQFF
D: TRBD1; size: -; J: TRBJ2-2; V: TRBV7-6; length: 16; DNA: TGTGCCAGCAGCCCCCGGACAGGGCTGGATCCCGGGGAGCTGTTTTTT; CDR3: CASSPRTGLDPGELFF
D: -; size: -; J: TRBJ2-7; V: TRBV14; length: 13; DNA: TGTGCCAGCAGCCAAGGGACATTCTACGAGCAGTACTTC; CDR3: CASSQGTFYEQYF
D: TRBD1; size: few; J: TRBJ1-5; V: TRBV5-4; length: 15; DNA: TGTGCCAGCAGTTATCAGGGGGCCGGGAATCAGCCCCAGCATTTT; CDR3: CASSYQGAGNQPQHF
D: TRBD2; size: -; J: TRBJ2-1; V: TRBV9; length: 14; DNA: TGTGCCAGCAGCGGACTAGCATCTCTTACTGAGCAGTTCTTC; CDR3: CASSGLASLTEQFF
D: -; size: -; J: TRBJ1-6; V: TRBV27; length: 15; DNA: TGTGCCAGCAGTTTATTTCCAGCGGATAATTCACCCCTCCACTTT; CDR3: CASSLFPADNSPLHF
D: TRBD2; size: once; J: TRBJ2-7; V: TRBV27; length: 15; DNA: TGTGCCAGCAGTTTGACTAGCGGAACCGCCTACGAGCAGTACTTC; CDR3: CASSLTSGTAYEQYF
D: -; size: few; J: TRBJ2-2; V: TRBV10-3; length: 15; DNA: TGTGCCACAAGTCCAGGGGCAGAGAACACCGGGGAGCTGTTTTTT; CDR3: CATSPGAENTGELFF
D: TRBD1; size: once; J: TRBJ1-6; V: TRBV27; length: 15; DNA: TGTGCCAGCTCTGTACTACAGGGGGGAATATTCGCCCTCCACTTT; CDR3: CASSVLQGGIFALHF
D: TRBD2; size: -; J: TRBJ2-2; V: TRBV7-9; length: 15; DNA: TGTGCCAGCAGCCATTCCAGCGGGACGACCGGGGAGCTGTTTTTT; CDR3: CASSHSSGTTGELFF
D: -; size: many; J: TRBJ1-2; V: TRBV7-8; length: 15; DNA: TGTGCCAGCAGCTTAGCGCCAGGGCCTAACTATGGCTACACCTTC; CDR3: CASSLAPGPNYGYTF
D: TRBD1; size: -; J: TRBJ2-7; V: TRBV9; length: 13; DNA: TGTGCCAGCAGCGTAACAGGGGGCAACGAGCAGTACTTC; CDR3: CASSVTGGNEQYF
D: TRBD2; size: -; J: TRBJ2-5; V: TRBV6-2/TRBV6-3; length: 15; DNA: TGTGCCAGCAGTTCGTCTGTAGCGGGGCTGAAGACCCAGTACTTC; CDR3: CASSSSVAGLKTQYF
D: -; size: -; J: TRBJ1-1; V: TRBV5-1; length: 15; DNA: TGCGCCAGCAGCTTGGAGACAGCTGTAGGCACTGAAGCTTTCTTT; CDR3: CASSLETAVGTEAFF
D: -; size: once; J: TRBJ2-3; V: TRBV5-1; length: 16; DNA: TGCGCCAGCAGCTTGGAGGGGACATCTAGCACAGATACGCAGTATTTT; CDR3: CASSLEGTSSTDTQYF